The source of this T cell receptor (beta chain) is a study of cytomegalovirus exposure and HLA in healthy donors. Notes on the study in general: In the 90 to 150 validation repertoires, more than 85% of cluster scores exceeded 0, per a later analysis. The dataset shows that most TCR sequences were rare, while some public TCRs occurred in many donors. High specificity and sensitivity for cytomegalovirus status were reported for the classifier. Listed as cytomegalovirus-associated were approximately 160 TCR beta chains.

With regard to this clone: Its antigen is not known.

The germline V gene encodes CDR1 MNHEY and CDR2 SMNVEV (reference sequence). V dropped 7 bases and J dropped 3 bases, with 17 bases sitting between them. CDR3 length equals 15 residues. Sequenced by immunoSEQ multiplex PCR; TCRdb stores in-frame clones only, minus some. Of roughly 100,000 clones listed, around 96% are singletons. Sequencing was carried out using PBMCs. The receptor was derived from a woman aged 18-30 years in good health and CMV-seronegative. V usage is TRBV27 and J usage is TRBJ2-3, with a tentative D call TRBD2 (7 bases). The CDR3 sequence is CASIIRGGRTDTQYF. In DNA, the CDR3 is TGTGCCAGCATCATTAGGGGGGGGCGGACAGATACGCAGTATTTT.